What follows is one T cell receptor (beta chain) and its context. The antigen remains undetermined. The CDR3 totals 15 residues. J lost 4 bases, V lost 7 bases, and 8 bases had no gene match. The germline gives CDR1 LGHDT, CDR2 YNNKEL (reference sequence). The record originates from a study of T-cell reconstitution after alpha-beta-depleted transplantation in children. The authors prepared the TCRbeta library with unique molecular identifiers. TCRdb ran MiXCR on the PCR reads and lists one entry per CDR3 protein. Found here are 400,000 to 550,000 distinct CDR3 sequences, about 10% of them singletons; the top ten hold 2%. Study results and limitations: At the one-year point after transplant, T-cell counts and TCRbeta diversity were found to come mostly from T cells that had been newly produced. About two months after transplant, alpha-beta T cells reportedly came from several hundred expanded graft clones. From surviving recipient T cells and thymic progenitors came the high day-60 TCRbeta diversity observed in some patients.

The TCR comes from a child aged 2 to 10 with inherited bone marrow failure, due to receive a stem cell transplant. This specimen was PBMCs, taken before TCRalphabeta/CD19-depleted stem cell transplant. The gene calls are TRBV3-1 and TRBJ2-1; TRBD2 agrees at 9 bases. Here the CDR3 DNA reads TGTGCCAGCACCGAGGGACTAGCCGATTACAATGAGCAGTTCTTC. It translates to CASTEGLADYNEQFF.